A single sample is the source of the 15 T cell receptor beta chains below, sequenced in a study of OX40 agonist ivuxolimab in advanced cancers. Method: immunoSEQ multiplex PCR; TCRdb's copy keeps in-frame clones and lacks some. The table records about 54,000 clones, 85% to 90% of them present only once. The sample was CD4+ or CD8+ T cells sorted from blood, taken in a trial of the OX40 agonist ivuxolimab. These TCRs come from an adult with an advanced solid tumor such as melanoma, head and neck, liver or kidney cancer.

The chain combines TRBV10-2 with TRBJ2-5; D is undetermined. The J call may be incorrect, as the DNA end agrees better with TRBJ2-7. The germline gives CDR1 WSHSY, CDR2 SAAADI. This CDR3 region has 10 residues. The DNA for the CDR3 is TGCGCCAGCAGTGACGACGAGCAGTACTTC. This sequence encodes CASSDDEQYF.

This clone has only a few counts. Here the CDR3 reads CASSPQGLQGYTF. The CDR3 DNA follows: TGTGCCAGTAGCCCACAGGGGCTCCAAGGCTACACCTTC. V usage is TRBV19 and J usage is TRBJ1-2, with 7 bases identical to TRBD1. Germline trimming cut 6 bases from V and 8 bases from J; bases unmatched to any gene: 9. The CDR3 contains 13 residues. Germline V gives CDR1 LNHDA, CDR2 SQIVND (reference sequence). The full variable domain, with the rest looked up from reference TRBV19 and TRBJ1-2, is DGGITQSPKYLFRKEGQNVTLSCEQNLNHDAMYWYRQDPGQGLRLIYYSQIVNDFQKGDIAEGYSVSREKKESFPLTVTSAQKNPTAFYLCASSPQGLQGYTFGSGTRLTVV.

The chain recombines TRBV6-1 with TRBJ1-5; TRBD1 aligns across 9 bases. V was pared by 4 bases and J by 7 bases, with 5 bases of the junction left unmatched. CDR1 and CDR2 (germline): MNHNS, SASEGT. The CDR3 sequence is 14 residues long. This chain's CDR3 is CASSGTGAQQPQHF. Written as DNA, the CDR3 is TGTGCCAGCAGTGGGACAGGGGCACAGCAGCCCCAGCATTTT.

This chain joins TRBV19 and TRBJ1-5; D uncertain. Looked up from germline, CDR1 is LNHDA and CDR2 is SQIVND (reference sequence). This CDR3 region has 11 residues. CDR3 protein: CVSGSNQPQHF. CDR3 nucleotides: TGTGTAAGCGGAAGCAATCAGCCCCAGCATTTT.

The chain is built from TRBV5-1 and TRBJ1-5; D unclear. V lost 0 bases to trimming and J lost 7 bases, with 8 bases between them. The CDR3 covers 13 residues. CDR1 and CDR2 (germline): SGHRS, YFSETQ. The CDR3 bases are TGCGCCAGCAGCTTGGAATGGGGACAGCCCCAGCATTTT. It is translated as CASSLEWGQPQHF.

The chain carries TRBV6-1 and TRBJ1-1; no reliable D call. This CDR3 comprises 13 residues. V was clipped by 7 bases and J by 0 bases, with 9 bases between them. The V gene's germline CDR1 is MNHNS and CDR2 SASEGT. The CDR3 coding sequence is TGTGCCAGCATTTCTTACCTGAACACTGAAGCTTTCTTT. Protein sequence: CASISYLNTEAFF.

This sequence joins TRBV6-5 and TRBJ1-4; 8 positions match TRBD1. The ends lost 3 bases at V and 8 bases at J; junction bases unmatched: 5. The CDR3 sequence is 14 residues long. Germline V CDR1 and CDR2: MNHEY, SVGAGI. The CDR3 protein is CASSYGDRGEKLFF. The CDR3 DNA reads TGTGCCAGCAGTTATGGTGACAGGGGAGAAAAACTGTTTTTT.

The chain employs TRBV5-1 and TRBJ1-1; 8 nucleotides agree with TRBD1. The CDR3 has 17 amino acids. Looked up from germline, CDR1 is SGHRS and CDR2 is YFSETQ. The trim removed 4 bases at V and 5 bases at J, leaving 16 bases unmatched. In DNA form, the CDR3 reads TGCGCCAGCAGCGCCAACAGGGGGGGTTTTCGGAAGACTGAAGCTTTCTTT. Protein product: CASSANRGGFRKTEAFF.

The V call is TRBV10-3, the J call TRBJ1-5; 11 bases fit TRBD1. The CDR3 is made up of 15 amino acids. With V trimmed by 2 bases and J by 4 bases, 1 base remained unmatched. Looked up from germline, CDR1 is ENHRY and CDR2 is SYGVKD. CDR3: CAISEGTGGNQPQHF. CDR3 DNA sequence: TGTGCCATCAGTGAGGGGACAGGGGGGAATCAGCCCCAGCATTTT.

The chain uses TRBV5-1 and TRBJ2-7; 8 bases match TRBD1. Unmatched junction bases numbered 2, after V lost 0 bases and J lost 3 bases. Germline V gene lookup returns CDR1 SGHRS and CDR2 YFSETQ. This CDR3 spans 14 amino acids. The CDR3 region has the DNA TGCGCCAGCAGCTTGGGTGGACAGGGCTACGAGCAGTACTTC. Its translation: CASSLGGQGYEQYF.

The chain is built from TRBV13 and TRBJ1-3; weak D call: TRBD1 (6 bases). The CDR3 runs to 16 residues. Germline V gives CDR1 PRHDT, CDR2 FYEKMQ (reference sequence). The V end lost 6 bases, the J end lost 0 bases, and 15 bases lay between the germline ends. The CDR3 loop reads CASRREGGGSGNTIYF. The CDR3 DNA sequence: TGTGCCAGCAGGAGGGAGGGAGGGGGCTCTGGAAACACCATATATTTT.

The chain couples TRBV19 to TRBJ2-3; D unresolved. Trimming removed 9 bases from V and 9 bases from J, with 7 bases in between. The length of the CDR3 is 9 residues. In germline, CDR1 is LNHDA, CDR2 SQIVND (reference sequence). CDR3 bases: TGTGCCAGCCTATTCACGCAGTATTTT. It specifies CASLFTQYF.

The chain carries TRBV9 and TRBJ1-1, with a weak D call TRBD1 (6 bases). Germline V gene lookup returns CDR1 SGDLS and CDR2 YYNGEE. The V end lost 2 bases, the J end lost 0 bases, and 11 bases lay between the germline ends. CDR3 length: 15 residues. CDR3 in amino acids: CASSVTGIMNTEAFF. CDR3 coding DNA: TGTGCCAGCAGCGTCACAGGGATTATGAACACTGAAGCTTTCTTT.

V is TRBV5-1 and J is TRBJ2-7, with 10 bases identical to TRBD1. J gave up 5 bases and V 4 bases, and 9 bases lay outside the gene matches. The CDR3 length is 15 residues. Germline loops: CDR1 SGHRS, CDR2 YFSETQ. CDR3 amino acids: CASSNDRDRGHEQYF. DNA for the CDR3: TGCGCCAGCAGCAATGACCGGGACAGGGGTCACGAGCAGTACTTC.

CDR3 DNA sequence: TGTGCCAGCAGTGAAGGGGCGGACAGACCGAACACTGAAGCTTTCTTT. Residues: CASSEGADRPNTEAFF. The gene calls are TRBV25-1 and TRBJ1-1; D is perhaps TRBD1 (6 bases). Germline V lookup: CDR1 MGHDK, CDR2 SYGVNS. The V and J ends lost 2 bases and 1 base respectively, with 14 bases between them. CDR3 length: 16 amino acids.